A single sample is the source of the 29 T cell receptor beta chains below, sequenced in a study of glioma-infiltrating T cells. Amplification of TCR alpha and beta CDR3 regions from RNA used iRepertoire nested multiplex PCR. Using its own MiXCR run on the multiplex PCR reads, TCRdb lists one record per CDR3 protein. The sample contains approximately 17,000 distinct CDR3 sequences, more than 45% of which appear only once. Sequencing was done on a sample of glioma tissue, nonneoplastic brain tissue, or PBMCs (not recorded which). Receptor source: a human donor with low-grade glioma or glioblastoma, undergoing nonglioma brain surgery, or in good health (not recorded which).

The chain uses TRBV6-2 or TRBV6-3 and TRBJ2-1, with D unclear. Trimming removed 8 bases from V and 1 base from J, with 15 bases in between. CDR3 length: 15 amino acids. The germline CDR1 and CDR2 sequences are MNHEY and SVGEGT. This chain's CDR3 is CASWLGGPSYNEQFF. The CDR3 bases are TGTGCCAGCTGGCTGGGCGGACCATCCTACAATGAGCAGTTCTTC.

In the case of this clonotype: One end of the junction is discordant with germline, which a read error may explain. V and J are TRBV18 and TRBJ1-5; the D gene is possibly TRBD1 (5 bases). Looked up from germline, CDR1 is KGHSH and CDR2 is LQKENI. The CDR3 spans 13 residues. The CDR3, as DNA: TGTGCCAGCTCAACCGACAGCAACCAGCCCCAGCATTTT. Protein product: CASSTDSNQPQHF.

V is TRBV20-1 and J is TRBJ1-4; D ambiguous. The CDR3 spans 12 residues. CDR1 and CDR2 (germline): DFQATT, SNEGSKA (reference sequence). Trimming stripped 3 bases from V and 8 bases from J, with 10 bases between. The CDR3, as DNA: TGCAGTGCTAGTCTTACAAGGGAAAAACTGTTTTTT. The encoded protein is CSASLTREKLFF.

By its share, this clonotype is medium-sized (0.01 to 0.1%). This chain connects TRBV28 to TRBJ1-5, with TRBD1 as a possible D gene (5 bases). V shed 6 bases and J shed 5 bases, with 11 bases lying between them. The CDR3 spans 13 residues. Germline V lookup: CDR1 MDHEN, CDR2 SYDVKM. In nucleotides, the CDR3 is TGTGCCAGCAGGGACATGAGGGATCAGCCCCAGCATTTT. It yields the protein CASRDMRDQPQHF.

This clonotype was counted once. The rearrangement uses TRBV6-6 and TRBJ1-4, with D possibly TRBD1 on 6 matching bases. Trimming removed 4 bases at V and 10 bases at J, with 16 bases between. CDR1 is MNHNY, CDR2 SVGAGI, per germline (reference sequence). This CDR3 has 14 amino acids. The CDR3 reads CASSSDVRGGKLFF. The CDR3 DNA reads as TGTGCCAGCAGTTCGGACGTCCGAGGGGGAAAACTGTTTTTT.

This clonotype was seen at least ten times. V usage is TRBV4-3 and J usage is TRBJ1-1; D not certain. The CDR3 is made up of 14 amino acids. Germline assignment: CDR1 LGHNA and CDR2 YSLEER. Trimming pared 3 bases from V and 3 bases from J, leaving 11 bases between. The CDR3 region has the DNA TGCGCCAGCAGCCAGGGATCTTGGGACACTGAAGCTTTCTTT. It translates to CASSQGSWDTEAFF.

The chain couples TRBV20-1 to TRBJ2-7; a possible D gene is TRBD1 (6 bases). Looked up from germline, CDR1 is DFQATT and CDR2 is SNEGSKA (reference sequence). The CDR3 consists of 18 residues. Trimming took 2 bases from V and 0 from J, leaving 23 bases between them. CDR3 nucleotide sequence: TGCAGTGCTAGACCCCTAACGGGACATCCCAGGGGCTCCTACGAGCAGTACTTC. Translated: CSARPLTGHPRGSYEQYF.

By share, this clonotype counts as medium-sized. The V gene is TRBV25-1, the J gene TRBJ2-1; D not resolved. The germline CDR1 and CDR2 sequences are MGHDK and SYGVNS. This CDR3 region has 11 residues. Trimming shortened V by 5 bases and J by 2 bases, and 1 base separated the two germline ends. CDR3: CASSPYNEQFF. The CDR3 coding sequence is TGTGCCAGCAGTCCCTACAATGAGCAGTTCTTC.

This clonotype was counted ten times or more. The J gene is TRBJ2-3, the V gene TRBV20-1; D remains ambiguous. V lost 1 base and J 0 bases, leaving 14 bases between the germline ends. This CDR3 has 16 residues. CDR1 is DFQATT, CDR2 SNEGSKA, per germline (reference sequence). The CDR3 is CSARGRSSTSTDTQYF. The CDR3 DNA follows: TGCAGTGCTAGAGGTCGATCCTCCACCAGCACAGATACGCAGTATTTT.

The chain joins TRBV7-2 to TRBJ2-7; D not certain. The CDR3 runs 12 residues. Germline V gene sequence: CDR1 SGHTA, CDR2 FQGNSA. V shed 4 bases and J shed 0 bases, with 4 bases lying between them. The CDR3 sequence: CASSSFSYEQYF. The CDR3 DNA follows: TGTGCCAGCAGCTCCTTCTCCTACGAGCAGTACTTC.

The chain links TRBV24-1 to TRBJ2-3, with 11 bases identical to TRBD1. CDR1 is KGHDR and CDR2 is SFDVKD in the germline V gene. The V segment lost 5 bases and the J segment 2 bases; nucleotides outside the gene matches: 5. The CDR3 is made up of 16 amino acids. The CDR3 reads CATSAGTGGLTDTQYF. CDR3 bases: TGTGCCACCAGTGCAGGGACAGGGGGACTCACAGATACGCAGTATTTT.

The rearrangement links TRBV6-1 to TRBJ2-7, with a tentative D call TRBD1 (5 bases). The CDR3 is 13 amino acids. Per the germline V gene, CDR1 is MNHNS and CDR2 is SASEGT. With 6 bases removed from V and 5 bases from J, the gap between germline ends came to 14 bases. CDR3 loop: CASRTLGENEQYF. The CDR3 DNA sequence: TGTGCCAGCAGGACTCTAGGGGAAAACGAGCAGTACTTC.

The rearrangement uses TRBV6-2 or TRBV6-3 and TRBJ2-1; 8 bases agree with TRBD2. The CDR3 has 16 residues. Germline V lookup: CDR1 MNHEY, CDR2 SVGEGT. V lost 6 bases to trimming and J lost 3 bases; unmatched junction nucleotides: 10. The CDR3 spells CASSHQSGGNYNEQFF. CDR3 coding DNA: TGTGCCAGCAGCCACCAAAGCGGGGGCAACTACAATGAGCAGTTCTTC.

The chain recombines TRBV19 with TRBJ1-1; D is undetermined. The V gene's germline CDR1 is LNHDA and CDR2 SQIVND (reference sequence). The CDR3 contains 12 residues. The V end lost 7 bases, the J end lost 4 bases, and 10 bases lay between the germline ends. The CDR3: CASNKGATEAFF. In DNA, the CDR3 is TGTGCCAGTAACAAGGGCGCCACTGAAGCTTTCTTT.

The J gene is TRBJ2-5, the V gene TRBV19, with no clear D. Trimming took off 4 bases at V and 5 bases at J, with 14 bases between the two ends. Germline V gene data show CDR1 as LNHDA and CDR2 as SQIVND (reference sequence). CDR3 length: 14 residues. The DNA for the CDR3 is TGTGCCAGTAGTAACAACCGGGTTTCTGAGACCCAGTACTTC. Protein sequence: CASSNNRVSETQYF.

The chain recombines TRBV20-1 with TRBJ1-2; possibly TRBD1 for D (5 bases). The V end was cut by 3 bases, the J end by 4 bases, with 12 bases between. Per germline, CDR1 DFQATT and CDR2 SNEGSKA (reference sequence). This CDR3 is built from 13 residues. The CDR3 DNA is TGCAGTGCTAGGGGGCAGGTCAGCTATGGCTACACCTTC. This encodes CSARGQVSYGYTF.

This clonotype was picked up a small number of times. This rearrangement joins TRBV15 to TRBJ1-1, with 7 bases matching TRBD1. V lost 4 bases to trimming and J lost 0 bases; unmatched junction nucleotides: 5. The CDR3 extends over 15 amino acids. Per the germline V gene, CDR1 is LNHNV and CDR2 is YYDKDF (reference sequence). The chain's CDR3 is CATSTHRGMNTEAFF. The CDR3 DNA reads TGTGCCACCAGCACACACAGGGGTATGAACACTGAAGCTTTCTTT.

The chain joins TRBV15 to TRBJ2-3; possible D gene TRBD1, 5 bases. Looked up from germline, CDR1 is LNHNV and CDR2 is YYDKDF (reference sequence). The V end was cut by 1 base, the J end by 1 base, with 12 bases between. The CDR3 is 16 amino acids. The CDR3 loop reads CATSRVFGRGTDTQYF. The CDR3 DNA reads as TGTGCCACCAGCAGAGTGTTTGGCAGGGGCACAGATACGCAGTATTTT.

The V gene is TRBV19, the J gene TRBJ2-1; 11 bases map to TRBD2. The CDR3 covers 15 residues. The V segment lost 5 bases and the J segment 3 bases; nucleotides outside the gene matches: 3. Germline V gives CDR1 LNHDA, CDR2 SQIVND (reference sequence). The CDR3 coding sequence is TGTGCCAGTAGTGTAACTAGCGGGGGCTACAATGAGCAGTTCTTC. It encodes CASSVTSGGYNEQFF.

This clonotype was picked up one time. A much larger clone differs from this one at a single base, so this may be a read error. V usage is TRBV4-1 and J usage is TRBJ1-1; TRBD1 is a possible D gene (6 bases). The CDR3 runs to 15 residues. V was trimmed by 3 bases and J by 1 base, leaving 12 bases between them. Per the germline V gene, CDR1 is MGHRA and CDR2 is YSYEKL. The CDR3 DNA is TGCGCCAGCAGCCACGCTCGGGGGCAGAACACTGAAGCTTTCTTT. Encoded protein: CASSHARGQNTEAFF.

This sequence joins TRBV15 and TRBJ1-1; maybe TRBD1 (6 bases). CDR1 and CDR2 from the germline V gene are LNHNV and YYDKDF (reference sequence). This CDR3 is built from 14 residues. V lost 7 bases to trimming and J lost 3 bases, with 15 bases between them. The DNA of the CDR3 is TGTGCCACCACCCGGGGGGCGGCCCACACTGAAGCTTTCTTT. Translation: CATTRGAAHTEAFF.

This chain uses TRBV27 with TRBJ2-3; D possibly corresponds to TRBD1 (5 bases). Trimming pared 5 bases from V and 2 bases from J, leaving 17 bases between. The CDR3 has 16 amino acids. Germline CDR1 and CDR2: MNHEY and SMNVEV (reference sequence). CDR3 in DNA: TGTGCCAGCAGTCACCGACAGCACAACCCCACAGATACGCAGTATTTT. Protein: CASSHRQHNPTDTQYF.

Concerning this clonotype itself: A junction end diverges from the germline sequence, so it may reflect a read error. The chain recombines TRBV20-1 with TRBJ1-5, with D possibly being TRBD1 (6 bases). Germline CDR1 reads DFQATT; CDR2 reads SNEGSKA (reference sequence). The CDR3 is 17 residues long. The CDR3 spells CSASGFWGPLSNQPQHF. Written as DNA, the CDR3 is TGCAGTGCTAGCGGGTTTTGGGGGCCCCTTAGCAATCAGCCCCAGCACTTT.

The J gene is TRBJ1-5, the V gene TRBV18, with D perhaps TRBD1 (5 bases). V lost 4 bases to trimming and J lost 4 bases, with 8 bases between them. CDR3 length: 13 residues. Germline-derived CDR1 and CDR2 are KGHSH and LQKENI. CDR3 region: CASSLQVNQPQHF. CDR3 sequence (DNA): TGTGCCAGCTCACTACAGGTGAATCAGCCCCAGCATTTT.

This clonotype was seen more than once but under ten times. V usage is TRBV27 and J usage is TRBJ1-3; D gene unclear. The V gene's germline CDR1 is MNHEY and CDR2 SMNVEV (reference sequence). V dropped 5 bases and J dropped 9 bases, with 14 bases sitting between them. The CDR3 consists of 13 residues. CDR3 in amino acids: CASSPSYGGTIYF. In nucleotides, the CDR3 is TGTGCCAGCAGTCCCAGTTATGGAGGCACCATATATTTT.

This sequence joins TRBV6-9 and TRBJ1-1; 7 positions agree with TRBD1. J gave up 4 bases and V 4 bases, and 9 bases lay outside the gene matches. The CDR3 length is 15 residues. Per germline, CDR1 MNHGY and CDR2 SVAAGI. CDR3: CASSSQGGLGTEAFF. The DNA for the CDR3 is TGTGCCAGCAGTTCTCAGGGGGGTTTAGGCACTGAAGCTTTCTTT.

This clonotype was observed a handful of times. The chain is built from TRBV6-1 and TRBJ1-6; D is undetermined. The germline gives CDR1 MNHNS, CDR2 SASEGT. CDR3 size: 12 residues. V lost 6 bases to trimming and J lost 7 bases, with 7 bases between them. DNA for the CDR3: TGTGCCAGCAGAGTCAGCAATTCACCCCTCCACTTT. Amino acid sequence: CASRVSNSPLHF.

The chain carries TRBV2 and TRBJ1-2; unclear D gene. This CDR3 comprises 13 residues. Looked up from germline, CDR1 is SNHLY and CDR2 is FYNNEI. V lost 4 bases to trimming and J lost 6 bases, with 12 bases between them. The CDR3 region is CASSGTRGDGYTF. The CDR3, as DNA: TGTGCCAGCAGTGGGACCCGTGGGGATGGCTACACCTTC.

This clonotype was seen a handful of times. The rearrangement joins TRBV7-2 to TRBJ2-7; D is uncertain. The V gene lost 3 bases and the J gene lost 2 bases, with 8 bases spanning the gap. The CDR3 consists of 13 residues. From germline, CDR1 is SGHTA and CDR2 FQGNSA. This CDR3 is CASSFSGTYEQYF. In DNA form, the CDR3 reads TGTGCCAGCAGCTTCAGTGGGACCTACGAGCAGTACTTC.